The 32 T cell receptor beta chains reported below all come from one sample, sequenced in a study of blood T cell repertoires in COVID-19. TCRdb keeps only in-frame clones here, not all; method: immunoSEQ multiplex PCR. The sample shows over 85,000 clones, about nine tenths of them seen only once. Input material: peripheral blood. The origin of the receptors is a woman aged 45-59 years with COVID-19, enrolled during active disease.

CDR3 residues: CASSLGQVLSGNTIYF. CDR3 nucleotide sequence: TGTGCCAGCAGTTTGGGACAGGTCCTCTCTGGAAACACCATATATTTT. This chain links TRBV6-5 with TRBJ1-3, with 8 bases identical to TRBD1. CDR1 MNHEY and CDR2 SVGAGI come from the germline V gene. V shed 4 bases, J shed 0 bases, and the junction held 5 bases outside the gene matches. This CDR3 has 16 residues.

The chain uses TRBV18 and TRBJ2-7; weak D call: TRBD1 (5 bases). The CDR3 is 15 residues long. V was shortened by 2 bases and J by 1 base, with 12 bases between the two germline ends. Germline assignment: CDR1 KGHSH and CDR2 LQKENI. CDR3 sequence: CASSPGATESYEQYF. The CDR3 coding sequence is TGTGCCAGCTCACCAGGGGCTACCGAATCCTACGAGCAGTACTTC. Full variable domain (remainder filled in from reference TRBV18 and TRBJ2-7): NAGVMQNPRHLVRRRGQEARLRCSPMKGHSHVYWYRQLPEEGLKFMVYLQKENIIDESGMPKERFSAEFPKEGPSILRIQQVVRGDSAAYFCASSPGATESYEQYFGPGTRLTVT.

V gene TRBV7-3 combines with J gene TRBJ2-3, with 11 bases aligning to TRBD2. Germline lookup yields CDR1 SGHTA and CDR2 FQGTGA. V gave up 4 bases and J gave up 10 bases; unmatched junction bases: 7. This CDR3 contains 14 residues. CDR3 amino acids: CASSSHSGGAAQYF. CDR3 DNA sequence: TGTGCCAGCAGCTCGCATAGCGGGGGGGCCGCGCAGTATTTT.

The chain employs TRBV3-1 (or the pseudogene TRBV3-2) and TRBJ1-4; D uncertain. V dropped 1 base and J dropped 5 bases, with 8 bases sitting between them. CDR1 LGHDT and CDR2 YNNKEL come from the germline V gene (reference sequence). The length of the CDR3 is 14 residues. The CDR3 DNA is TGTGCCAGCAGCCAAGCGGTTCACAATGAAAAACTGTTTTTT. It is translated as CASSQAVHNEKLFF.

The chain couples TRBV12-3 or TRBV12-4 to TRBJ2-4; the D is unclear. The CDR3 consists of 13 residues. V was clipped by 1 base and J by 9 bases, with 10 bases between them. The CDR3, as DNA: TGTGCCAGCAGTTTAGGCTTCTCCGGCATTCAGTACTTC. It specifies CASSLGFSGIQYF.

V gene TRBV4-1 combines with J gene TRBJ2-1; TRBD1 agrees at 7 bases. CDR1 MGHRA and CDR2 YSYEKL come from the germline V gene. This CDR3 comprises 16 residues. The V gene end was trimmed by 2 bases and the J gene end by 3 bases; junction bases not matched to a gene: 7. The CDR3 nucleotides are TGCGCCAGCAGCCAACCGACAGGGATTTACTACAATGAGCAGTTCTTC. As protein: CASSQPTGIYYNEQFF.

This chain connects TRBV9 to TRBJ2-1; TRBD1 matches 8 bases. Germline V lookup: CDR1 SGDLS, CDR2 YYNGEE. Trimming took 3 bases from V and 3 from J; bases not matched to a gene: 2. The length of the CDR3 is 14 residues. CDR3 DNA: TGTGCCAGCAGCGCGACAGGGGTCTACAATGAGCAGTTCTTC. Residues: CASSATGVYNEQFF.

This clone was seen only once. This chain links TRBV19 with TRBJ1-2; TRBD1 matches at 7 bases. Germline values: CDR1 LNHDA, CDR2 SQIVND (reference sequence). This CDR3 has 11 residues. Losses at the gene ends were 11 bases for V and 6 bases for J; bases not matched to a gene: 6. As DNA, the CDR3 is TGTGCCGACAGGGCACGGCATGGCTACACCTTC. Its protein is CADRARHGYTF.

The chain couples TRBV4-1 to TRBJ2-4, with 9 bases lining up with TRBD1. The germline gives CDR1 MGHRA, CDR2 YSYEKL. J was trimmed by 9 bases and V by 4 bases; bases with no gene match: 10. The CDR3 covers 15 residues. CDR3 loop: CASSPRTGEMSIQYF. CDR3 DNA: TGCGCCAGCAGCCCACGGACAGGGGAAATGTCCATTCAGTACTTC.

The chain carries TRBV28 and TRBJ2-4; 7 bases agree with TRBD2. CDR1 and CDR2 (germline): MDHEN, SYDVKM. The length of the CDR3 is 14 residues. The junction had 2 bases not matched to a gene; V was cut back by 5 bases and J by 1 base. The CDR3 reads CASSRGGAKNIQYF. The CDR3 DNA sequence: TGTGCCAGCAGTCGGGGAGGGGCCAAAAACATTCAGTACTTC.

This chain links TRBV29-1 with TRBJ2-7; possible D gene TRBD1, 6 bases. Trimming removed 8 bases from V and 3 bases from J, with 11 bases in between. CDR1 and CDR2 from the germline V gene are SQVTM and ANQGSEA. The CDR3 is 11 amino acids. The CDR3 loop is CSTLDSYEQYF. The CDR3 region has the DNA TGCAGCACATTGGACAGCTACGAGCAGTACTTC.

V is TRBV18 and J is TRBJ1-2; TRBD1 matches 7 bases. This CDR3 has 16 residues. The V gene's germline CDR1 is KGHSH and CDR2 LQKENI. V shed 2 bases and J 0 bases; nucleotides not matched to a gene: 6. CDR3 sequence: CASSPIDRDANYGYTF. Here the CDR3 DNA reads TGTGCCAGCTCACCAATTGACAGGGATGCTAACTATGGCTACACCTTC.

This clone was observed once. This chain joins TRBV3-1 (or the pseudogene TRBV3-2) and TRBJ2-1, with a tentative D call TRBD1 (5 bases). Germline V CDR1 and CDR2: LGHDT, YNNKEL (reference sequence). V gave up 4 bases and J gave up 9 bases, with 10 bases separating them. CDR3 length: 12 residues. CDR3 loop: CASSRDSREQFF. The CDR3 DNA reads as TGTGCCAGCAGCCGAGACAGTCGTGAGCAGTTCTTC.

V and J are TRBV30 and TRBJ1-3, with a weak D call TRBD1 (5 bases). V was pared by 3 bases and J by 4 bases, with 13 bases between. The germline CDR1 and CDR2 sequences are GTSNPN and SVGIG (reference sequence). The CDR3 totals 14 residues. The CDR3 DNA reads TGTGCCTGGAGGGGCAGGGAGGCGGGAAACACCATATATTTT. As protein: CAWRGREAGNTIYF. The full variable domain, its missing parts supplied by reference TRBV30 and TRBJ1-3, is SQTIHQWPATLVQPVGSPLSLECTVEGTSNPNLYWYRQAAGRGLQLLFYSVGIGQISSEVPQNLSASRPQDRQFILSSKKLLLSDSGFYLCAWRGREAGNTIYFGEGSWLTVV.

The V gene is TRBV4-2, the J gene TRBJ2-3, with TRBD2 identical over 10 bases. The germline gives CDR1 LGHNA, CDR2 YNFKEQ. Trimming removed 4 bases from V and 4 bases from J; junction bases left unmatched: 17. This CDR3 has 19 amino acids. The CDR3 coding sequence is TGTGCCAGCAGCCTTGACAGAGTAGCGGGGGGCCCGGGGGCAGATACGCAGTATTTT. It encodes CASSLDRVAGGPGADTQYF.

Written as DNA, the CDR3 is TGTGCCAGCAGCTTCGATACAGGGGGTGACACTGAAGCTTTCTTT. It codes for CASSFDTGGDTEAFF. The V and J genes are TRBV7-3 and TRBJ1-1; 8 bases are a match to TRBD1. This CDR3 contains 15 residues. V dropped 3 bases and J dropped 3; count of bases not matched to a gene: 6. The germline CDR1 and CDR2 sequences are SGHTA and FQGTGA.

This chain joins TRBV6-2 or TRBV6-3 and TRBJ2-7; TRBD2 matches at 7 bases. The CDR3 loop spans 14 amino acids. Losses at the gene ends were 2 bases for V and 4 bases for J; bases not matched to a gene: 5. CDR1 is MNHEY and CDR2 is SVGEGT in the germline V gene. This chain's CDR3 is CASSYGGGTYEQYF. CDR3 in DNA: TGTGCCAGCAGTTACGGGGGGGGTACTTACGAGCAGTACTTC.

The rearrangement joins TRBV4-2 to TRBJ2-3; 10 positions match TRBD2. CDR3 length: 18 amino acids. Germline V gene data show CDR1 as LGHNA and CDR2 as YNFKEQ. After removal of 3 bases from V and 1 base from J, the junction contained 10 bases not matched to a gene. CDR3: CASSQSGGAEVGTDTQYF. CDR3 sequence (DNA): TGTGCCAGCAGCCAGAGCGGGGGGGCCGAAGTCGGCACAGATACGCAGTATTTT.

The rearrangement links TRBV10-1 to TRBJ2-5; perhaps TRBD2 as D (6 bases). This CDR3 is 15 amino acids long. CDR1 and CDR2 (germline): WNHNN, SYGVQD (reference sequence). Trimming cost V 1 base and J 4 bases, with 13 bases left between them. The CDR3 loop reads CASSEFGGSGETQYF. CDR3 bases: TGCGCCAGCAGTGAGTTCGGGGGATCGGGAGAGACCCAGTACTTC.

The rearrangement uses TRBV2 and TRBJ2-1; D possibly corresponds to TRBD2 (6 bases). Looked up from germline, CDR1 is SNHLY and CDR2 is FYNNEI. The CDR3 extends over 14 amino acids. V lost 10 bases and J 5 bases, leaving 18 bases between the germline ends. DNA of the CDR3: TGTGCCACCCGGAGGGTTACTTCGGACAATGAGCAGTTCTTC. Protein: CATRRVTSDNEQFF.

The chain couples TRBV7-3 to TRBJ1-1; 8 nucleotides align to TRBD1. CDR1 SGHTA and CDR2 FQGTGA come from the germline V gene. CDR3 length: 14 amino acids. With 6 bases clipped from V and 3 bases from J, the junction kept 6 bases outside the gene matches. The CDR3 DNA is TGTGCCAGCAGTCAGACAGGGGAACACACTGAAGCTTTCTTT. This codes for CASSQTGEHTEAFF. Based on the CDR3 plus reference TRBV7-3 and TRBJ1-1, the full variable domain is GAGVSQTPSNKVTEKGKYVELRCDPISGHTALYWYRQSLGQGPEFLIYFQGTGAADDSGLPNDRFFAVRPEGSVSTLKIQRTERGDSAVYLCASSQTGEHTEAFFGQGTRLTVV.

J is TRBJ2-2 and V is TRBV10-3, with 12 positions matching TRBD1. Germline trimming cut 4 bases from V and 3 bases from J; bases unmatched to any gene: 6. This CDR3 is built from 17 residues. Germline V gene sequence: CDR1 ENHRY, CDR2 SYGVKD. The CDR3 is CAISAGTGGFDTGELFF. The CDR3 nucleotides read TGTGCCATCAGTGCCGGGACAGGGGGCTTCGACACCGGGGAGCTGTTTTTT.

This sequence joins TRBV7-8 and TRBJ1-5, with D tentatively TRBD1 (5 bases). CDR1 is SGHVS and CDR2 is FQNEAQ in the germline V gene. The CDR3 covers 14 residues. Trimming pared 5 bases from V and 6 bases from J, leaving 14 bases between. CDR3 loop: CASSTLRAPQPQHF. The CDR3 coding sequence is TGTGCCAGCAGCACCCTCAGGGCCCCTCAGCCCCAGCATTTT. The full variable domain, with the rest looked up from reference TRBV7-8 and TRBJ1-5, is GAGVSQSPRYKVAKRGQDVALRCDPISGHVSLFWYQQALGQGPEFLTYFQNEAQLDKSGLPSDRFFAERPEGSVSTLKIQRTQQEDSAVYLCASSTLRAPQPQHFGDGTRLSIL.

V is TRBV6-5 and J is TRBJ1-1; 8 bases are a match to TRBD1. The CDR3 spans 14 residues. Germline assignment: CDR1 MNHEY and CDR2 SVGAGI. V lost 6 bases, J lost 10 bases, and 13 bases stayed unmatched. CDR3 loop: CASRAGQGSLLAFF. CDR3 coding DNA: TGTGCCAGCAGAGCAGGACAGGGCTCACTCTTAGCTTTCTTT.

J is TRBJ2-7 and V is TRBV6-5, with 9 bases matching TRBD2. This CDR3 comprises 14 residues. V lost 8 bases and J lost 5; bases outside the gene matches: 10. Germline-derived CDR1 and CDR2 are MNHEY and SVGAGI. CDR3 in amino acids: CASLQAGGFHEQYF. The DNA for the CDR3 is TGTGCCAGCCTTCAGGCGGGAGGGTTCCACGAGCAGTACTTC.

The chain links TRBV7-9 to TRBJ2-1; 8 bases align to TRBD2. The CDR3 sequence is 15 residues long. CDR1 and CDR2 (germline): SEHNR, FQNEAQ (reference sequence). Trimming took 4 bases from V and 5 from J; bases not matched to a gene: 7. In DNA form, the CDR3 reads TGTGCCAGCAGCTCTCTAGCGGGCGCCCACAATGAGCAGTTCTTC. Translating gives CASSSLAGAHNEQFF.

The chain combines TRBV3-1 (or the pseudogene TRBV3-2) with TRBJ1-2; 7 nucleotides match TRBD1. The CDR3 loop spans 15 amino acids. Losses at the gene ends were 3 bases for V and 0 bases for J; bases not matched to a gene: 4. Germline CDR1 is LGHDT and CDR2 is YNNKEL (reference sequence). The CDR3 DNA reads TGTGCCAGCAGCCAGGCCGGGACAGCTAACTATGGCTACACCTTC. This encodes CASSQAGTANYGYTF.

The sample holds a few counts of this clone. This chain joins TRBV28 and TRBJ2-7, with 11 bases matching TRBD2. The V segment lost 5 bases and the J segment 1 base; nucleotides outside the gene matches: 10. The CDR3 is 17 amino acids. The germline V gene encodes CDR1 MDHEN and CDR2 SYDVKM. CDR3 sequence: CASSTHDLAGGSYEQYF. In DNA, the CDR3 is TGTGCCAGCAGTACCCATGACTTAGCGGGGGGGTCCTACGAGCAGTACTTC.

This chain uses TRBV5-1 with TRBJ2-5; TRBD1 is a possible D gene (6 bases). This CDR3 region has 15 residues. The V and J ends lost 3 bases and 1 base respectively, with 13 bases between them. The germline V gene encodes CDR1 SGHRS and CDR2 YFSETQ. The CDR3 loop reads CASSYYLGGQETQYF. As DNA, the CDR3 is TGCGCCAGCAGCTATTACCTAGGGGGCCAAGAGACCCAGTACTTC.

The CDR3 DNA is TGTGCCAGCTCACCACGCGCTAATGGGGCCAACGTCCTGACTTTC. Translation gives CASSPRANGANVLTF. The chain joins TRBV18 to TRBJ2-6; D gene unclear. V was clipped by 1 base and J by 3 bases, with 7 bases between them. Germline V gene sequence: CDR1 KGHSH, CDR2 LQKENI. This CDR3 is 15 amino acids long.

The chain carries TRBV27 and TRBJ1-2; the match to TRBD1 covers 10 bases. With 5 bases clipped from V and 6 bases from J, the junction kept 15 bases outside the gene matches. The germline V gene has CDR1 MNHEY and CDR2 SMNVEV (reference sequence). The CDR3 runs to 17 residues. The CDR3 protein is CASSPPGTGVGANGYTF. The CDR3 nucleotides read TGTGCCAGCAGTCCACCCGGGACAGGGGTCGGGGCTAATGGCTACACCTTC.

Here the CDR3 reads CASSASGGRYTF. CDR3 bases: TGTGCCAGCAGTGCATCAGGGGGACGCTACACCTTC. The rearrangement links TRBV28 to TRBJ1-2; 7 positions agree with TRBD1. The CDR3 totals 12 residues. Germline-derived CDR1 and CDR2 are MDHEN and SYDVKM. J was trimmed by 9 bases and V by 5 bases; bases with no gene match: 6.